The 31 T cell receptor beta chains below all came from one sample that was sequenced in a study of beta chain features in type 1 diabetes. Expressed TCRB transcripts were sequenced, since all the RNA that had been isolated was reverse transcribed. Libraries were prepared by immunoSEQ multiplex PCR; TCRdb keeps only in-frame clonotypes and omits some of them. The sample records about 290,000 clones, 7.5% to 9.5% being singletons. Sample: central memory CD4+ T cells from blood. All receptors come from a woman under 30 in good health.

This clone was picked up a small number of times. This sequence joins TRBV9 and TRBJ1-3; D not certain. The germline CDR1 and CDR2 sequences are SGDLS and YYNGEE. The CDR3 loop spans 16 amino acids. V lost 2 bases to trimming and J lost 0 bases, with 12 bases between them. CDR3 nucleotides: TGTGCCAGCAGCGTCACCCCAGGACTCTCTGGAAACACCATATATTTT. It codes for CASSVTPGLSGNTIYF.

The V gene is TRBV6-6, the J gene TRBJ1-3; D might be TRBD1 (5 bases). CDR3 length: 14 residues. CDR1 is MNHNY and CDR2 is SVGAGI in the germline V gene (reference sequence). V lost 7 bases to trimming and J lost 3 bases, with 13 bases between them. This CDR3 reads CASNSPQGGNTIYF. The CDR3 DNA reads TGTGCCAGCAACAGTCCCCAGGGTGGAAACACCATATATTTT.

This clone was recorded at least ten times. The chain joins TRBV7-9 to TRBJ1-1; tentatively, D is TRBD1 (6 bases). Germline-derived CDR1 and CDR2 are SEHNR and FQNEAQ (reference sequence). The V gene lost 2 bases and the J gene lost 3 bases, with 7 bases spanning the gap. The CDR3 is made up of 13 amino acids. CDR3 coding DNA: TGTGCCAGCAGCTTACAGGGGCACACTGAAGCTTTCTTT. Protein product: CASSLQGHTEAFF.

This clone was seen only a few times. This CDR3 reads CASSLLGIGNQPQHF. The CDR3 bases are TGTGCCAGCAGCTTATTGGGGATTGGCAATCAGCCCCAGCATTTT. The chain recombines TRBV7-2 with TRBJ1-5, with D uncertain. This CDR3 spans 15 amino acids. V was clipped by 2 bases and J by 2 bases, with 10 bases between them. CDR1 and CDR2 from the germline V gene are SGHTA and FQGNSA. Using reference TRBV7-2 and TRBJ1-5 for the parts outside the CDR3, the full variable domain is GAGVSQSPSNKVTEKGKDVELRCDPISGHTALYWYRQSLGQGLEFLIYFQGNSAPDKSGLPSDRFSAERTGGSVSTLTIQRTQQEDSAVYLCASSLLGIGNQPQHFGDGTRLSIL.

This clone was seen a few times. The chain joins TRBV25-1 to TRBJ2-1; no reliable D call. Germline loops: CDR1 MGHDK, CDR2 SYGVNS. This CDR3 has 11 residues. The V end was cut by 6 bases, the J end by 9 bases, with 9 bases between. CDR3 protein: CASSAVGEQFF. The CDR3 DNA reads TGTGCCAGCAGCGCCGTGGGTGAGCAGTTCTTC.

There are a few counts of this clone. The gene calls are TRBV19 and TRBJ1-2, with D hard to call. Germline V CDR1 and CDR2: LNHDA, SQIVND (reference sequence). The CDR3 totals 15 residues. V was pared by 3 bases and J by 1 base, with 12 bases between. The CDR3 bases are TGTGCCAGTAGTATTGGCCAAAGGGATAACTATGGCTACACCTTC. Encoded protein: CASSIGQRDNYGYTF.

This clone was seen only a few times. The genes are TRBV29-1 and TRBJ1-2, with 9 bases matching TRBD1. V lost 7 bases to trimming and J lost 8 bases; unmatched junction nucleotides: 8. Germline values: CDR1 SQVTM, CDR2 ANQGSEA. The CDR3 sequence is 12 residues long. The CDR3 here is CSGSQGASGYTF. DNA for the CDR3: TGCAGCGGCTCACAGGGGGCGTCCGGCTACACCTTC.

In its sample, this clone was seen a few times. The CDR3 DNA follows: TGTGCCAGCGGGACACAAGAGACCCAGTACTTC. Its translation: CASGTQETQYF. The chain combines TRBV2 with TRBJ2-5, with D maybe TRBD1 (6 bases). Trimming shortened V by 8 bases and J by 2 bases, and 6 bases separated the two germline ends. The germline V gene encodes CDR1 SNHLY and CDR2 FYNNEI. This CDR3 comprises 11 residues.

This clone was detected a few times. The rearrangement joins TRBV7-9 to TRBJ2-1, with D possibly matching TRBD2 (5 bases). CDR3 size: 16 residues. V gave up 2 bases and J gave up 7 bases, with 18 bases separating them. CDR1 is SEHNR and CDR2 is FQNEAQ in the germline V gene (reference sequence). The CDR3 DNA sequence: TGTGCCAGCAGCTTACCTTATAGGGAGAGTGGTAATGAGCAGTTCTTC. Its translation is CASSLPYRESGNEQFF. The whole variable domain, remainder taken from reference TRBV7-9 and TRBJ2-1, is DTGVSQNPRHKITKRGQNVTFRCDPISEHNRLYWYRQTLGQGPEFLTYFQNEAQLEKSRLLSDRFSAERPKGSFSTLEIQRTEQGDSAMYLCASSLPYRESGNEQFFGPGTRLTVL.

Only a few counts were recorded for this clone. The gene calls are TRBV5-1 and TRBJ2-3; D unclear. Germline CDR1 SGHRS, CDR2 YFSETQ. V was pared by 7 bases and J by 2 bases, with 8 bases between. This CDR3 comprises 12 residues. CDR3 protein: CASATNTDTQYF. In DNA, the CDR3 is TGCGCCAGCGCCACGAACACAGATACGCAGTATTTT.

In this sample, this clone turned up a few times. The rearrangement links TRBV7-2 to TRBJ2-3; 7 bases agree with TRBD2. Germline CDR1 reads SGHTA; CDR2 reads FQGNSA. This CDR3 spans 14 amino acids. V gave up 3 bases and J gave up 10 bases; unmatched junction bases: 10. The CDR3 nucleotides read TGTGCCAGCAGCTTGGGTGGCGGGAGTAGATCGCAGTATTTT. This codes for CASSLGGGSRSQYF.

The CDR3 region has the DNA TGTGCCAGCAGCTTAGACAGAGAAAACATTCAGTACTTC. Protein sequence: CASSLDRENIQYF. The rearrangement links TRBV7-3 to TRBJ2-4, with D maybe TRBD1 (5 bases). The CDR3 covers 13 residues. V was clipped by 2 bases and J by 5 bases, with 7 bases between them. CDR1 and CDR2 from the germline V gene are SGHTA and FQGTGA.

In this sample, this clone turned up a few times. V is TRBV21-1 and J is TRBJ2-1. TRBV21-1 is classified as a pseudogene. CDR3 length: 17 amino acids. The CDR3 coding sequence is TGTGCCAGCAGCCCTCAGCCCGCCCTTACTCCCTACAATGAGCAGTTCTTC. Encoded protein: CASSPQPALTPYNEQFF.

This clone was picked up a small number of times. The gene calls are TRBV7-2 and TRBJ2-4; D is uncertain. V lost 7 bases, J lost 6 bases, and 16 bases lay in between. This CDR3 spans 14 amino acids. The germline CDR1 and CDR2 sequences are SGHTA and FQGNSA. The CDR3 loop is CASTMDGGPNIQYF. DNA of the CDR3: TGTGCCAGCACCATGGACGGTGGACCAAACATTCAGTACTTC.

This clone has just a few counts. The V and J genes are TRBV28 and TRBJ2-2, with a weak D call TRBD1 (5 bases). The V end lost 1 base, the J end lost 6 bases, and 6 bases lay between the germline ends. Looked up from germline, CDR1 is MDHEN and CDR2 is SYDVKM. The CDR3 spans 13 residues. The CDR3 DNA follows: TGTGCCAGCAGTTTATCGACAGCCGGGGAGCTGTTTTTT. Protein: CASSLSTAGELFF.

V usage is TRBV2 and J usage is TRBJ2-7, with D possibly called TRBD1 or TRBD2 (5 bases each). This CDR3 has 15 residues. V was cut by 6 bases and J by 1 base, with 16 bases left in between. CDR1 is SNHLY and CDR2 is FYNNEI in the germline V gene. CDR3 bases: TGTGCCAGCAGAAACCGGGACGTCCGATCCTACGAGCAGTACTTC. Protein product: CASRNRDVRSYEQYF.

This clone was recorded a few times. The chain uses TRBV27 and TRBJ2-3; 10 positions match TRBD2. This CDR3 has 16 residues. The ends lost 3 bases at V and 1 base at J; junction bases unmatched: 4. CDR1 MNHEY and CDR2 SMNVEV come from the germline V gene (reference sequence). The CDR3 coding sequence is TGTGCCAGCAGTTTTTCAGCGGGAGGGGGCACAGATACGCAGTATTTT. Translating it yields CASSFSAGGGTDTQYF.

This clone has a count of ten or more. This chain connects TRBV28 to TRBJ2-7, with D maybe TRBD2 (5 bases). V dropped 5 bases and J dropped 9 bases, with 14 bases sitting between them. Germline V CDR1 and CDR2: MDHEN, SYDVKM. CDR3 length equals 12 residues. The CDR3 sequence is CASSPPLGVQYV. In DNA, the CDR3 is TGTGCCAGCAGTCCCCCTTTGGGAGTGCAGTACGTC.

CDR3 loop: CAWSVWDLQYF. For the CDR3, the DNA is TGTGCCTGGAGTGTGTGGGACCTCCAGTACTTC. The chain combines TRBV30 with TRBJ2-7; either TRBD1 or TRBD2 may supply D (5 bases each). Germline CDR1 is GTSNPN and CDR2 is SVGIG (reference sequence). V lost 0 bases and J lost 10, with 10 bases in between. The CDR3 contains 11 residues.

This clone has only a few counts. The rearrangement links TRBV6-5 to TRBJ1-4; no definite D call. The V gene lost 9 bases and the J gene lost 8 bases, with 16 bases spanning the gap. CDR3 length: 13 amino acids. CDR1 is MNHEY and CDR2 is SVGAGI in the germline V gene. The DNA of the CDR3 is TGTGCCAGTTCTCCATTGGGAGGAGAAAAACTGTTTTTT. Translated: CASSPLGGEKLFF.

This clone was observed a handful of times. The chain recombines TRBV25-1 with TRBJ2-5; D not resolved. Trimming cost V 4 bases and J 5 bases, with 20 bases left between them. CDR3 size: 16 residues. Germline loops: CDR1 MGHDK, CDR2 SYGVNS. Written as DNA, the CDR3 is TGTGCCAGCAGTGCGACGAACGTAGGGCATTCCGAGACCCAGTACTTC. Translation gives CASSATNVGHSETQYF.

This clone was recorded a few times. The sample carries other DNA sequences with the same CDR3. The chain has TRBV6-5 and TRBJ1-5; no clear D. Per the germline V gene, CDR1 is MNHEY and CDR2 is SVGAGI. The CDR3 is 13 amino acids. V lost 4 bases to trimming and J lost 1 base, with 5 bases between them. CDR3 amino acids: CASSSASNQPQHF. The CDR3 DNA reads TGTGCCAGCAGTTCCGCGAGCAATCAGCCCCAGCATTTT.

At least ten counts were recorded for this clone. The chain combines TRBV7-9 with TRBJ1-2; the match to TRBD1 covers 9 bases. The CDR3 is made up of 15 amino acids. V was clipped by 5 bases and J by 5 bases; unmatched bases: 9. CDR1 is SEHNR and CDR2 is FQNEAQ in the germline V gene (reference sequence). CDR3 sequence (DNA): TGTGCCAGCAGCCTAACAGGGGGCTTTGGGTATGGCTACACCTTC. Its translation is CASSLTGGFGYGYTF. Drawing the rest from reference TRBV7-9 and TRBJ1-2, the complete variable domain is DTGVSQNPRHKITKRGQNVTFRCDPISEHNRLYWYRQTLGQGPEFLTYFQNEAQLEKSRLLSDRFSAERPKGSFSTLEIQRTEQGDSAMYLCASSLTGGFGYGYTFGSGTRLTVV.

This sequence joins TRBV7-8 and TRBJ1-5, with a tentative D call TRBD1 (5 bases). Germline V CDR1 and CDR2: SGHVS, FQNEAQ. CDR3 length: 14 amino acids. The V and J ends lost 2 bases and 7 bases respectively, with 12 bases between them. The DNA of the CDR3 is TGTGCCAGCAGCTTAACGGGGGGTCGGCAGCCCCAGCATTTT. It specifies CASSLTGGRQPQHF.

This clone was picked up many times. Other DNA sequences in this sample translate to the same CDR3. V is TRBV7-2 and J is TRBJ1-1; D is perhaps TRBD1 (5 bases). With 4 bases removed from V and 1 base from J, the gap between germline ends came to 7 bases. In germline, CDR1 is SGHTA, CDR2 FQGNSA. The CDR3 has 13 amino acids. The CDR3 DNA reads as TGTGCCAGCAGCTCTCAGGGGAACACTGAAGCTTTCTTT. Amino acids: CASSSQGNTEAFF.

This clone showed up many times. The chain couples TRBV30 to TRBJ1-4; D not resolved. The length of the CDR3 is 11 residues. The ends were cut back, 3 bases at V and 7 bases at J, with 6 bases in the middle. Germline loops: CDR1 GTSNPN, CDR2 SVGIG (reference sequence). CDR3 in DNA: TGTGCCTGGAGCCTTGGTGAAAAACTGTTTTTT. Translation gives CAWSLGEKLFF. The full variable domain, in which reference TRBV30 and TRBJ1-4 provide the parts outside the CDR3, is SQTIHQWPATLVQPVGSPLSLECTVEGTSNPNLYWYRQAAGRGLQLLFYSVGIGQISSEVPQNLSASRPQDRQFILSSKKLLLSDSGFYLCAWSLGEKLFFGSGTQLSVL.

This clone was seen at least ten times. The chain employs TRBV15 and TRBJ2-5; TRBD2 aligns across 8 bases. Looked up from germline, CDR1 is LNHNV and CDR2 is YYDKDF (reference sequence). CDR3 length: 14 amino acids. With 8 bases clipped from V and 2 bases from J, the junction kept 7 bases outside the gene matches. DNA of the CDR3: TGTGCCACCGCGGGGGGCGGACAGCAAGAGACCCAGTACTTC. It is translated as CATAGGGQQETQYF. Full variable domain (missing parts from reference TRBV15 and TRBJ2-5): DAMVIQNPRYQVTQFGKPVTLSCSQTLNHNVMYWYQQKSSQAPKLLFHYYDKDFNNEADTPDNFQSRRPNTSFCFLDIRSPGLGDTAMYLCATAGGGQQETQYFGPGTRLLVL.

This chain links TRBV6-5 with TRBJ1-1; unclear D gene. Trimming shortened V by 0 bases and J by 0 bases, and 8 bases separated the two germline ends. This CDR3 comprises 15 residues. Germline V CDR1 and CDR2: MNHEY, SVGAGI. The CDR3 sequence is CASSYSGGMNTEAFF. CDR3 in DNA: TGTGCCAGCAGTTACTCTGGAGGGATGAACACTGAAGCTTTCTTT.

In its sample, this clone was seen a few times. The CDR3 DNA sequence: TGTGCCAGCAGTCGGGACAGGGCATCCTACGAGCAGTACTTC. Amino acids: CASSRDRASYEQYF. The V and J genes are TRBV6-5 and TRBJ2-7, with 9 bases lining up with TRBD1. The CDR3 is made up of 14 amino acids. Germline V gene sequence: CDR1 MNHEY, CDR2 SVGAGI. V lost 5 bases and J lost 1; bases outside the gene matches: 3.

V is TRBV7-8 and J is TRBJ2-7; 9 bases are shared with TRBD2. The CDR3 sequence is 16 residues long. Germline V lookup: CDR1 SGHVS, CDR2 FQNEAQ. V gave up 5 bases and J gave up 4 bases; unmatched junction bases: 12. The CDR3 region has the DNA TGTGCCAGCAGCCCAGCCCTTGGTAGCGGGAGATACGAGCAGTACTTC. Its translation is CASSPALGSGRYEQYF.

This clone was counted only a few times. The CDR3 DNA is TGTGCCAGCAGGTACTGGGGGTTGATGGCTGGAAACACCATATATTTT. It specifies CASRYWGLMAGNTIYF. V gene TRBV13 combines with J gene TRBJ1-3, with D maybe TRBD1 (5 bases). V was clipped by 6 bases and J by 2 bases, with 17 bases between them. This CDR3 is built from 16 residues. Germline CDR1 and CDR2: PRHDT and FYEKMQ (reference sequence).